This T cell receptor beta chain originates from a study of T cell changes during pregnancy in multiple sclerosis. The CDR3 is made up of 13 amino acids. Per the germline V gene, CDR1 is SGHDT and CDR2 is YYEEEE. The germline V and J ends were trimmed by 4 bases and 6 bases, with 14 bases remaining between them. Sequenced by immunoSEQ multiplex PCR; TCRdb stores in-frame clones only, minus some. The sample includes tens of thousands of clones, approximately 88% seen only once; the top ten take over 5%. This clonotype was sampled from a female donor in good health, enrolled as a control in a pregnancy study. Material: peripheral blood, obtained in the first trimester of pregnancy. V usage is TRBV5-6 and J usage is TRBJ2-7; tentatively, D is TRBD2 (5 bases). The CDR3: CASSQQTSGEQYF. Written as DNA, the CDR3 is TGTGCCAGCAGCCAACAAACCAGCGGCGAGCAGTACTTC.